Below, one TCR beta chain is given with its context. Naivety among CD8 cells was defined by CD45RO negativity and positive CCR7 selection, thereby excluding terminally differentiated effector memory CD45RA+ cells. Donors were healthy HIV-negative adults without recent acute infections or vaccinations. As originally analysed: Quality scores were absent from the junction-only immunoSEQ sequences, so filtering differed. The assay was immunoSEQ multiplex PCR, and TCRdb's table has in-frame clones only and misses some. The V and J calls and the clone size are those of that table, but D and trimming were determined from the DNA. The sample contains some 2.1 million clones, around 93% of which appear only once. Germline CDR1 is ENHRY and CDR2 is SYGVKD. V shed 3 bases and J shed 5 bases, with 11 bases lying between them. This CDR3 spans 14 amino acids. This sample stems from a study of shared clonotypes between healthy human individuals.

This TCR was recovered from a man aged 18 to 30 in good health. Some clones in this sample may be carry-over from other donors' samples. V and J are TRBV10-3 and TRBJ1-5; D gene ambiguous. Sequenced: naive CD8+ T cells from PBMCs. CDR3 protein: CAISDMAADQPQHF. The DNA of the CDR3 is TGTGCCATCAGTGACATGGCTGCGGATCAGCCCCAGCATTTT.